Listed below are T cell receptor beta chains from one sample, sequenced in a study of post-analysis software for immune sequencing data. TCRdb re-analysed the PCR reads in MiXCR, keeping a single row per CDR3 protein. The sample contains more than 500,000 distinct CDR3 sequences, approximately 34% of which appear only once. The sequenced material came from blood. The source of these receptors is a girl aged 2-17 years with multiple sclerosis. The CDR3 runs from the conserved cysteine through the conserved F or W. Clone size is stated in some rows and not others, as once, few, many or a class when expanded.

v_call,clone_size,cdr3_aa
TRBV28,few,CASSFQLQETQYF
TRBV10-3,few,CAISERTGSTDTQYF
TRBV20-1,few,CSASDRRRFSGYTF
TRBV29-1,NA,CSAPSPNEQFF
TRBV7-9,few,CAGSPQSNEQFF
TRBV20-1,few,CSARPSVGSDTQYF
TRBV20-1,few,CSARRALGENEQYF
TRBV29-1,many,CSVEGQQETQYF
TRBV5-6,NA,CVSSLDRGQQFF
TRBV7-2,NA,CASSPDRGLAGSTEAFF
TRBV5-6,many,CASSLERRETQYF
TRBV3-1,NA,CASKLDRAYNEQFF
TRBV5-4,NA,CASSTGGEETQYF
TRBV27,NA,CASSPRGTGTKNLYEQYF
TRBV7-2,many,CASSLHGQGVGEQYF
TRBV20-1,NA,CSARQGHKWYEQYF
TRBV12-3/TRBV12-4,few,CASSSPSTGDTEAFF
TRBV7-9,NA,CASTGPPQDGYTF
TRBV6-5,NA,CASSYSMVGGDEQYF
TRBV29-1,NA,CSVGTFESYEQYF
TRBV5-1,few,CASSLGGVPEDTQYF
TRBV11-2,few,CASNRDRGGPETQYF
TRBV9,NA,CASSTGTTSNQPQHF
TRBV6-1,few,CASSEARRGLGYGYTF
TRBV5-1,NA,CASSGWTGGDGSLLHF
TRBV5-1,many,CASSLSDTQYF
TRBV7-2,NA,CASSPAGQGYEQYF
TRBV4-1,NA,CASSPALANYNEQFF
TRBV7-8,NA,CASSLALAGDYEQYF
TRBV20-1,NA,CSARPNRAGYEQYF
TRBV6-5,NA,CASSYSGGGPREQYF
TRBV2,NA,CASRPSGGVDEQFF
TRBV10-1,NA,CASSENPGNTEAFF
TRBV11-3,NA,CASSLDGTDNSPLHF
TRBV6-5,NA,CASSPSSGAGVDTQYF
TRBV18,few,CASSPGGGNQPQHF